This TCR beta chain was captured by sequencing in a study of blood T cells in healthy people across ages. General study points: The long-lived group displayed more naive CD4+ cells, plus higher diversity, than the aged donors did.

Alongside a J-beta primer mix, a sample-barcoded 5' primer served in a second PCR lasting roughly 6 to 12 cycles. Carrying 12 random nucleotides, a template-switch adaptor labeled each individual cDNA molecule. Every individual sample yielded 2.5 million or more paired-end reads (each containing CDR3). TCRdb processed the 5' RACE reads anew with MiXCR; each CDR3 protein has one entry. Of 1.5 million to 2 million distinct CDR3 sequences detected, around half appear once; the ten largest clones hold approximately 2.1%. CDR3 size: 18 residues. Per germline, CDR1 SGDLS and CDR2 YYNGEE. The V gene end was trimmed by 4 bases and the J gene end by 2 bases; junction bases not matched to a gene: 10. Only a few counts were recorded for this clonotype. Its antigen is unknown. The authors drew about 9.9 milliliters of peripheral blood from each donor.

The TCR sequence derives from a woman between 35 and 50 years old in good health. The V gene is TRBV9, the J gene TRBJ2-5, with 14 bases that match TRBD2. Sequencing was carried out using blood. This CDR3 is CASSPRLAGGNTQETQYF. In DNA form, the CDR3 reads TGTGCCAGCAGCCCCCGACTAGCGGGGGGGAACACACAAGAGACCCAGTACTTC.